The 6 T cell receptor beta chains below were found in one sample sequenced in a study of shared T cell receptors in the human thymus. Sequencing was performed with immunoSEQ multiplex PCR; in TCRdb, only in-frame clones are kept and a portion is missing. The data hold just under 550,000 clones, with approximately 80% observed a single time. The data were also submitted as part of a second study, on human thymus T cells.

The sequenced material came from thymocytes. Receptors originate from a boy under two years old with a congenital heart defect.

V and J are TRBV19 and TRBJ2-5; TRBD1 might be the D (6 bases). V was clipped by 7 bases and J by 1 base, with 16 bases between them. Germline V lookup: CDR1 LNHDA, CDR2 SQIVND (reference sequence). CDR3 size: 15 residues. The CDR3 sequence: CASTSAQGPQETQYF. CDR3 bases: TGTGCCAGTACGTCAGCCCAGGGGCCCCAAGAGACCCAGTACTTC. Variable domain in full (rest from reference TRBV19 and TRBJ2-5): DGGITQSPKYLFRKEGQNVTLSCEQNLNHDAMYWYRQDPGQGLRLIYYSQIVNDFQKGDIAEGYSVSREKKESFPLTVTSAQKNPTAFYLCASTSAQGPQETQYFGPGTRLLVL.

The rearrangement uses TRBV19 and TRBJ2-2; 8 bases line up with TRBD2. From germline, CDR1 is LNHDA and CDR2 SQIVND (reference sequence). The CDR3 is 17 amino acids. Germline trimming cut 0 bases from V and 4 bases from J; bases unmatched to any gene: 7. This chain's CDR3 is CASSIERVAGTTGELFF. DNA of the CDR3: TGTGCCAGTAGTATAGAGAGGGTAGCGGGAACCACCGGGGAGCTGTTTTTT.

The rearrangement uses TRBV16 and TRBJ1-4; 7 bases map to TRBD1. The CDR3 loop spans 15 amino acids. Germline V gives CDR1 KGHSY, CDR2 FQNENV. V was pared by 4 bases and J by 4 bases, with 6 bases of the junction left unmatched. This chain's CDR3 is CASSLPGQNNEKLFF. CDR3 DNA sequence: TGTGCCAGCAGCCTACCGGGACAGAATAATGAAAAACTGTTTTTT.

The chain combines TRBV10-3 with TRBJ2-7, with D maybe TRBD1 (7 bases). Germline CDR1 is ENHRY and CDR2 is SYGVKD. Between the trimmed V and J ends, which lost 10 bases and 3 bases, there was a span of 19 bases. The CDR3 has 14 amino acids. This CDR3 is CASRGGTAIYEQYF. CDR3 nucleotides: TGTGCCAGCCGGGGCGGGACAGCGATCTACGAGCAGTACTTC.

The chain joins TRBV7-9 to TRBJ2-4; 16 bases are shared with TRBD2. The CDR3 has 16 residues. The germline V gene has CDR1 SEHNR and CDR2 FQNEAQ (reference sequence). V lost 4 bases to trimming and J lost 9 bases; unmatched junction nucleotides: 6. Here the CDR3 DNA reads TGTGCCAGCAGCTCGGGACTAGCGGGAGGGCCAAGCATTCAGTACTTC. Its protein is CASSSGLAGGPSIQYF.

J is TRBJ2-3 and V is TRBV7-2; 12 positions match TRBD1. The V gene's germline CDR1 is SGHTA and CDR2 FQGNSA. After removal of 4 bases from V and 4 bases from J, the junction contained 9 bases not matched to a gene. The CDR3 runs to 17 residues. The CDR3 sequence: CASSSNTGQGAADTQYF. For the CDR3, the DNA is TGTGCCAGCAGCTCTAATACGGGACAGGGGGCGGCAGATACGCAGTATTTT.